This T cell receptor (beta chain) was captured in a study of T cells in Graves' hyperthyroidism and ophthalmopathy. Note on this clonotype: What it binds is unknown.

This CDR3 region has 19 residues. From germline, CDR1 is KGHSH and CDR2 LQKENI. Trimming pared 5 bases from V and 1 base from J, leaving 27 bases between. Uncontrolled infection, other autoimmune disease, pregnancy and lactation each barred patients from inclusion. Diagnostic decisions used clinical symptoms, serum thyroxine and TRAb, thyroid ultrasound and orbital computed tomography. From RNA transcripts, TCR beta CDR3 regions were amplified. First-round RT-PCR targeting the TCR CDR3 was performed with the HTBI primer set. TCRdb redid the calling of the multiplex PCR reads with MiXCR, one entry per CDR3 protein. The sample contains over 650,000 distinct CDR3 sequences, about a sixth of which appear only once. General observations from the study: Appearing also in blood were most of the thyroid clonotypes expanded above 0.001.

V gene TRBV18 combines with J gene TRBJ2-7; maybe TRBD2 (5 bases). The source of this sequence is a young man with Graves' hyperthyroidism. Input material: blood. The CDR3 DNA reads TGTGCCAGCTCATTTGCCGGGCTTGGGCGGGTACCGGCGTCCTACGAGCAGTACTTC. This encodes CASSFAGLGRVPASYEQYF.